Below, one T cell receptor (beta chain) is given with its context. Its target is not known. Phlebotomy per donor yielded a single 2.5 ml blood sample. Germline V gives CDR1 SGHRS, CDR2 YFSETQ. CDR3 size: 16 residues. The data were taken from a study of monozygotic twins with inflammatory bowel disease. Study-wide points: Added variability in patient repertoires may stem from differing immunosuppressive treatments.

Nested PCRs of roughly 17 and 9 cycles, two in total, were run on TCRalpha and TCRbeta cDNA. TCRdb derives one entry per CDR3 protein from the 5' RACE reads, leaving out DNA. This specimen shows about 440,000 distinct CDR3 sequences; the ten leading clones hold about 2.6%. Sample: blood. The receptor's source is a human donor with ulcerative colitis or Crohn's disease, or a healthy co-twin of an affected twin (not recorded which). The genes are TRBV5-1 and TRBJ2-5; lacking DNA, the TRBD1 call made by TCRdb goes unchecked. CDR3 sequence: CASRLLQTGTQGTQYF.